A selection of T cell receptor beta chains follows, all from one sample in a study of response to subunit inactivated influenza vaccine. MiXCR, run by TCRdb on the RT-PCR reads, gives a single entry per CDR3 protein. The repertoire includes hundreds of thousands of distinct CDR3 sequences, 16% of them detected once, and less than 4% sits in the top ten. The material was CD4+ T cells sorted from PBMCs, obtained less than 30 months after vaccination. The receptors were sampled from a man in his fifties or sixties who received an inactivated influenza vaccine. CDR3s include the opening cysteine and the closing phenylalanine or tryptophan. Each record gives: CDR3 DNA, CDR3 protein, J gene, D gene, V gene, clone size. The D gene is left open where the match is weak. Clone sizes are given selectively: once, few, many, or a class where the clone is expanded.

CDR3 DNA: TGTGCCAGCAGCTCCGGGGCACAGTCAGGCTCTGGAAACACCATATATTTT
CDR3 protein: CASSSGAQSGSGNTIYF
J gene: TRBJ1-3
D gene: -
V gene: TRBV7-9
clone size: -

CDR3 DNA: TGCAGTGCTAAAGACGCGAATGAGCAGTTCTTC
CDR3 protein: CSAKDANEQFF
J gene: TRBJ2-1
D gene: -
V gene: TRBV20-1
clone size: -

CDR3 DNA: TGCAGTGCTGGACAGGGCGGCGGCACCGGGGAGCTGTTTTTT
CDR3 protein: CSAGQGGGTGELFF
J gene: TRBJ2-2
D gene: TRBD1
V gene: TRBV20-1
clone size: -

CDR3 DNA: TGTGCCAGCATCGGGCTAGCGGGGAGCTCCTACAATGACCAGTTCTTC
CDR3 protein: CASIGLAGSSYNDQFF
J gene: TRBJ2-1
D gene: TRBD2
V gene: TRBV12-3/TRBV12-4
clone size: -

CDR3 DNA: TGTGCCAGCAGTTACCAATCTGGGGCCAACGTCCTGACTTTC
CDR3 protein: CASSYQSGANVLTF
J gene: TRBJ2-6
D gene: -
V gene: TRBV6-2/TRBV6-3
clone size: few

CDR3 DNA: TGTGCCAGCAGTTTAGGGGGAGGCACCGTTTACGAGCAGTACTTC
CDR3 protein: CASSLGGGTVYEQYF
J gene: TRBJ2-7
D gene: -
V gene: TRBV27
clone size: many

CDR3 DNA: TGCAGTGCCACGATTCCGACTAGTTTGCACAGCAATGAGCAGTTCTTC
CDR3 protein: CSATIPTSLHSNEQFF
J gene: TRBJ2-1
D gene: -
V gene: TRBV20-1
clone size: -

CDR3 DNA: TGTGCCAGCTCACTGGGACTGCCGAACACTGAAGCTTTCTTT
CDR3 protein: CASSLGLPNTEAFF
J gene: TRBJ1-1
D gene: -
V gene: TRBV18
clone size: -

CDR3 DNA: TGTGCCAGCAGCTTAGCGACTAGCACAGATACGCAGTATTTT
CDR3 protein: CASSLATSTDTQYF
J gene: TRBJ2-3
D gene: -
V gene: TRBV5-1
clone size: many

CDR3 DNA: TGCAGCGTTGGGCTAGGGGGAGAGAACGAGCAGTACTTC
CDR3 protein: CSVGLGGENEQYF
J gene: TRBJ2-7
D gene: -
V gene: TRBV29-1
clone size: -

CDR3 DNA: TGCAGTGCTATTAGCACAGGGGATTATGGCTACACCTTC
CDR3 protein: CSAISTGDYGYTF
J gene: TRBJ1-2
D gene: TRBD1
V gene: TRBV20-1
clone size: -

CDR3 DNA: TGCAGCGTTGCCGATGGAGGCAAAAACATTCAGTACTTC
CDR3 protein: CSVADGGKNIQYF
J gene: TRBJ2-4
D gene: -
V gene: TRBV29-1
clone size: few

CDR3 DNA: TGCGCCAGCAGCCAAGAAGGGGATAGGACAGGTGATGAGCAGTTCTTC
CDR3 protein: CASSQEGDRTGDEQFF
J gene: TRBJ2-1
D gene: TRBD1
V gene: TRBV4-3
clone size: medium-sized

CDR3 DNA: TGTGCCAGCAGTGAAGGGAACAGGAATGAGCAGTTCTTC
CDR3 protein: CASSEGNRNEQFF
J gene: TRBJ2-1
D gene: -
V gene: TRBV2
clone size: -

CDR3 DNA: TGCAGTGCTAGGAGGGGGCAGAGCACAGATACGCAGTATTTT
CDR3 protein: CSARRGQSTDTQYF
J gene: TRBJ2-3
D gene: TRBD1
V gene: TRBV20-1
clone size: -

CDR3 DNA: TGCAGTGCTATATCGGGGGAGACCCAGTACTTC
CDR3 protein: CSAISGETQYF
J gene: TRBJ2-5
D gene: -
V gene: TRBV20-1
clone size: -

CDR3 DNA: TGCGCCAGCAGCTATGGGACAGACTACCCCGTGGGGAATTCACCCCTCCACTTT
CDR3 protein: CASSYGTDYPVGNSPLHF
J gene: TRBJ1-6
D gene: TRBD1
V gene: TRBV5-1
clone size: -

CDR3 DNA: TGTGCCAGCAGTTTACCCCTAGCCCACACAGATACGCAGTATTTT
CDR3 protein: CASSLPLAHTDTQYF
J gene: TRBJ2-3
D gene: -
V gene: TRBV28
clone size: -

CDR3 DNA: TGCGCCAGCAGCAGAACGGGACAGGGAGACAATGAGCAGTTCTTC
CDR3 protein: CASSRTGQGDNEQFF
J gene: TRBJ2-1
D gene: TRBD1
V gene: TRBV5-1
clone size: -

CDR3 DNA: TGTGCCATCAGCCGGACTAGCGGGAGCGATGAGCAGTTCTTC
CDR3 protein: CAISRTSGSDEQFF
J gene: TRBJ2-1
D gene: TRBD2
V gene: TRBV10-3
clone size: few

CDR3 DNA: TGCGCCAGCAGCCAAGACGGGGGAGAGAATCCATACAATGAGCAGTTCTTC
CDR3 protein: CASSQDGGENPYNEQFF
J gene: TRBJ2-1
D gene: -
V gene: TRBV4-3
clone size: few

CDR3 DNA: TGTGCCAGCAGTTTCTTGCAAGAAGGAGGTGAAGCTTTCTTT
CDR3 protein: CASSFLQEGGEAFF
J gene: TRBJ1-1
D gene: -
V gene: TRBV12-3/TRBV12-4
clone size: -

CDR3 DNA: TGTGCCAGCAGCGACCCGGTAAGGAACACTGAAGCTTTCTTT
CDR3 protein: CASSDPVRNTEAFF
J gene: TRBJ1-1
D gene: -
V gene: TRBV7-9
clone size: -

CDR3 DNA: TGTGCCACCAGCAGAGATATTGGGGTGCGTACCCGACAAGAGACCCAGTACTTC
CDR3 protein: CATSRDIGVRTRQETQYF
J gene: TRBJ2-5
D gene: -
V gene: TRBV15
clone size: many

CDR3 DNA: TGCAGTGCTATGGGACTAGCGGGATCAGGGGACGAGCAGTACTTC
CDR3 protein: CSAMGLAGSGDEQYF
J gene: TRBJ2-7
D gene: TRBD2
V gene: TRBV20-1
clone size: few

CDR3 DNA: TGTGCCAGCAGCTTAGTAGGCAGGGGGAACACTGAAGCTTTCTTT
CDR3 protein: CASSLVGRGNTEAFF
J gene: TRBJ1-1
D gene: -
V gene: TRBV7-2
clone size: -

CDR3 DNA: TGTGCCAGCTCACCAGGGCATGGGGGCTACACCTTC
CDR3 protein: CASSPGHGGYTF
J gene: TRBJ1-2
D gene: -
V gene: TRBV18
clone size: -

CDR3 DNA: TGTGCCAGCAGTAGGGAATCCCGAAACACTGAAGCTTTCTTT
CDR3 protein: CASSRESRNTEAFF
J gene: TRBJ1-1
D gene: -
V gene: TRBV12-3/TRBV12-4
clone size: -

CDR3 DNA: TGCAGTGCTAGAGCGGGGGTTAAGAACACCGGGGAGCTGTTTTTT
CDR3 protein: CSARAGVKNTGELFF
J gene: TRBJ2-2
D gene: -
V gene: TRBV20-1
clone size: few

CDR3 DNA: TGCAGTGCCGGGGTAACTGAAAAACTGTTTTTT
CDR3 protein: CSAGVTEKLFF
J gene: TRBJ1-4
D gene: -
V gene: TRBV20-1
clone size: -

CDR3 DNA: TGTGCCAGCAGCTTATTCCAGACAGATACGCAGTATTTT
CDR3 protein: CASSLFQTDTQYF
J gene: TRBJ2-3
D gene: -
V gene: TRBV7-3
clone size: once

CDR3 DNA: TGTGCCATCAAAACGGACAGTACCTACGAGCAGTACTTC
CDR3 protein: CAIKTDSTYEQYF
J gene: TRBJ2-7
D gene: -
V gene: TRBV10-3
clone size: -

CDR3 DNA: TGCAGTGCTAGCCAGGGCTCTCCTGAAGCTTTCTTT
CDR3 protein: CSASQGSPEAFF
J gene: TRBJ1-1
D gene: -
V gene: TRBV20-1
clone size: few

CDR3 DNA: TGCAGCCTGGGTGGGGGAGGAGTTAATGAGCAGTTCTTC
CDR3 protein: CSLGGGGVNEQFF
J gene: TRBJ2-1
D gene: -
V gene: TRBV20-1
clone size: -

CDR3 DNA: TGTGCCAGCAGCTCGTCGGGGGGGCCCGGCTATGGCTACACCTTC
CDR3 protein: CASSSSGGPGYGYTF
J gene: TRBJ1-2
D gene: -
V gene: TRBV7-2
clone size: -

CDR3 DNA: TGTGCCAGCTCCCGTTCGACAGTGGACTATGGCTACACCTTC
CDR3 protein: CASSRSTVDYGYTF
J gene: TRBJ1-2
D gene: -
V gene: TRBV2
clone size: -

CDR3 DNA: TGTGCCAGCAGCTTACTGACAGTTAACTATGGCTACACCTTC
CDR3 protein: CASSLLTVNYGYTF
J gene: TRBJ1-2
D gene: -
V gene: TRBV5-6
clone size: -

CDR3 DNA: TGTGCCACCGGAACAGGGGGCCAAGAGACCCAGTACTTC
CDR3 protein: CATGTGGQETQYF
J gene: TRBJ2-5
D gene: TRBD1
V gene: TRBV24-1
clone size: many

CDR3 DNA: TGTGCCAGCAGCCAAGATAAGCGGGAGGCCTCCTACGAGCAGTACTTC
CDR3 protein: CASSQDKREASYEQYF
J gene: TRBJ2-7
D gene: TRBD2
V gene: TRBV4-2
clone size: -

CDR3 DNA: TGTGCCAGCAGTTTCAGCAGGACAGATACGCAGTATTTT
CDR3 protein: CASSFSRTDTQYF
J gene: TRBJ2-3
D gene: -
V gene: TRBV6-2/TRBV6-3
clone size: few

CDR3 DNA: TGTGCCTCAACGGGACTAGCGGGGGGCTACGAGCAGTACTTC
CDR3 protein: CASTGLAGGYEQYF
J gene: TRBJ2-7
D gene: TRBD2
V gene: TRBV10-3
clone size: -

CDR3 DNA: TGCGCCAGCAGCTTGGGGGCCGGGAGGGTCACTGAAGCTTTCTTT
CDR3 protein: CASSLGAGRVTEAFF
J gene: TRBJ1-1
D gene: -
V gene: TRBV5-1
clone size: -

CDR3 DNA: TGTGCCATCAGTGCTCGGCAGGTAGATCAGCCCCAGCATTTT
CDR3 protein: CAISARQVDQPQHF
J gene: TRBJ1-5
D gene: -
V gene: TRBV10-3
clone size: -

CDR3 DNA: TGTGCCAGCAGAGCGGGAACGAACACCGGGGAGCTGTTTTTT
CDR3 protein: CASRAGTNTGELFF
J gene: TRBJ2-2
D gene: TRBD2
V gene: TRBV7-3
clone size: -

CDR3 DNA: TGTGCTAGTGCGACCGGGCCCTATGGCTACACCTTC
CDR3 protein: CASATGPYGYTF
J gene: TRBJ1-2
D gene: -
V gene: TRBV12-3/TRBV12-4
clone size: -

CDR3 DNA: TGTGCCAGCGGTCGGGATACCTACGAGCAGTACTTC
CDR3 protein: CASGRDTYEQYF
J gene: TRBJ2-7
D gene: -
V gene: TRBV27
clone size: few

CDR3 DNA: TGTGCCAGCAGCAACCGACAGGCAAGGGGTGAGCAGTTCTTC
CDR3 protein: CASSNRQARGEQFF
J gene: TRBJ2-1
D gene: -
V gene: TRBV9
clone size: -

CDR3 DNA: TGTGCCAGCAGTCTACGGACAGGGGGGATGTTCTTC
CDR3 protein: CASSLRTGGMFF
J gene: TRBJ2-1
D gene: TRBD1
V gene: TRBV27
clone size: many

CDR3 DNA: TGTGCCAGCAGCCGACGACAGGGGGCTCAGGGAGATACGCAGTATTTT
CDR3 protein: CASSRRQGAQGDTQYF
J gene: TRBJ2-3
D gene: TRBD1
V gene: TRBV13
clone size: few

CDR3 DNA: TGTGCCAGCAGCTTCTTCGGACAGACCTACGAGCAGTACTTC
CDR3 protein: CASSFFGQTYEQYF
J gene: TRBJ2-7
D gene: -
V gene: TRBV7-8
clone size: -

CDR3 DNA: TGTGCCAGCAGCCAGAGCCTAGCGGGGGGAGTTTCCTACGAGCAGTACTTC
CDR3 protein: CASSQSLAGGVSYEQYF
J gene: TRBJ2-7
D gene: TRBD2
V gene: TRBV4-2
clone size: few

CDR3 DNA: TGCAGTGCTTACGGGACTAGTTCGAACACCGGGGAGCTGTTTTTT
CDR3 protein: CSAYGTSSNTGELFF
J gene: TRBJ2-2
D gene: TRBD2
V gene: TRBV20-1
clone size: few

CDR3 DNA: TGTGCCAGCAGTTTGGAGAGCGGGAGTCGCCAAGAGACCCAGTACTTC
CDR3 protein: CASSLESGSRQETQYF
J gene: TRBJ2-5
D gene: TRBD2
V gene: TRBV12-3/TRBV12-4
clone size: few

CDR3 DNA: TGTGCCAGCAGCCAAGATCTTGGGCGGAGGTCCGGGGAGCTGTTTTTT
CDR3 protein: CASSQDLGRRSGELFF
J gene: TRBJ2-2
D gene: -
V gene: TRBV4-2
clone size: many